Given below is one TCR beta chain in context. Its antigen remains unidentified. The germline CDR1 and CDR2 sequences are MNHNS and SASEGT. Trimming took 4 bases from V and 7 from J; bases not matched to a gene: 6. The CDR3 length is 14 residues. Time point of the sample: cycle 4 day 1 (C4D1), after around six weeks of nivolumab. Relapse after autologous stem cell transplantation occurred in every patient, and brentuximab vedotin exposure varied. The authors enriched CD8+ T cells from thawed PBMCs via magnetic negative selection. The data are from a study of PD-1 blockade in classical Hodgkin lymphoma. The overall study: Patients were treated with nivolumab at 3 mg/kg, and this was given intravenously every 2 weeks. Study-wide results and limits: As was reported, newly diagnosed patients showed lower baseline TCR diversity than healthy donors did. The causes of the repertoire differences, possibly disease activity or prior therapy, remain undefined.

Sequencing was performed with immunoSEQ multiplex PCR; in TCRdb, only in-frame clones are kept and a portion is missing. The data hold about 20,000 clones, with more than 75% observed a single time. The rearrangement uses TRBV6-1 and TRBJ2-2; 7 positions match TRBD2. The sequences come from CD8+ T cells from blood, collected before the fourth cycle of nivolumab. The origin of this receptor is a human donor with classical Hodgkin lymphoma. The CDR3 DNA follows: TGTGCCAGCAGTGCCTGGGGGGGGAGCGGGGAGCTGTTTTTT. Residues: CASSAWGGSGELFF.